These 14 T cell receptor beta chains came from one sample sequenced in a study of graft-versus-host responses after intestinal transplantation. The data were produced by immunoSEQ multiplex PCR, yet TCRdb's version contains in-frame clones alone and is incomplete. The table lists 10,000 to 15,000 clones, 84% of them singletons. This specimen consisted of PBMCs, obtained roughly 300 days after intestinal transplant. Every receptor here comes from a human patient who received an intestinal transplant, so some T cells may come from the graft donor.

This clone was seen only a few times. This chain uses TRBV7-2 with TRBJ1-5; maybe TRBD1 (5 bases). The CDR3 is 13 amino acids. CDR1 SGHTA and CDR2 FQGNSA come from the germline V gene. With 5 bases removed from V and 5 bases from J, the gap between germline ends came to 10 bases. The CDR3 region is CASSRTRDQPQHF. CDR3 bases: TGTGCCAGCAGCCGGACACGGGATCAGCCCCAGCATTTT.

This chain uses TRBV28 with TRBJ2-7; the match to TRBD1 covers 7 bases. Germline CDR1 reads MDHEN; CDR2 reads SYDVKM. J gave up 2 bases and V 6 bases, and 10 bases lay outside the gene matches. The CDR3 loop spans 15 amino acids. The CDR3 is CASSPTGAQTYEQYF. DNA for the CDR3: TGTGCCAGCAGCCCCACAGGGGCCCAAACCTACGAGCAGTACTTC.

This CDR3 is CASSLSLGTARSNEQFF. In nucleotides, the CDR3 is TGTGCCAGCAGTTTATCCCTCGGGACGGCGCGGAGCAATGAGCAGTTCTTC. V and J are TRBV27 and TRBJ2-1, with D perhaps given as TRBD1 or TRBD2 (5 bases each). CDR1 is MNHEY, CDR2 SMNVEV, per germline (reference sequence). The CDR3 loop spans 17 amino acids. V lost 0 bases and J lost 6, with 18 bases in between.

The V call is TRBV11-2, the J call TRBJ2-7; 10 bases align to TRBD1. V trimming: 5 bases; J trimming: 4 bases; junction bases outside the gene matches: 8. The CDR3 has 15 amino acids. Germline CDR1 and CDR2: SGHAT and FQNNGV. For the CDR3, the DNA is TGTGCCAGCAGCCTCGGGACAGGGGTAGGTTACGAGCAGTACTTC. This sequence encodes CASSLGTGVGYEQYF.

The chain employs TRBV13 and TRBJ1-1; maybe TRBD1 (5 bases). Trimming took 2 bases from V and 8 from J, leaving 12 bases between them. The CDR3 runs 13 residues. Germline assignment: CDR1 PRHDT and CDR2 FYEKMQ (reference sequence). The CDR3: CASSLPRVPEAFF. In DNA, the CDR3 is TGTGCCAGCAGCTTACCCAGGGTACCCGAAGCTTTCTTT. Filled out from reference TRBV13 and TRBJ1-1, the complete variable domain reads AAGVIQSPRHLIKEKRETATLKCYPIPRHDTVYWYQQGPGQDPQFLISFYEKMQSDKGSIPDRFSAQQFSDYHSELNMSSLELGDSALYFCASSLPRVPEAFFGQGTRLTVV.

The chain is built from TRBV7-3 and TRBJ1-6; unclear D gene. The CDR3 runs to 15 residues. Germline loops: CDR1 SGHTA, CDR2 FQGTGA. Trimming shortened V by 2 bases and J by 9 bases, and 14 bases separated the two germline ends. CDR3 nucleotide sequence: TGTGCCAGCAGCTTACAGACGGGGTTGGGTTCACCCCTCCACTTT. Protein: CASSLQTGLGSPLHF. Full variable domain (missing parts from reference TRBV7-3 and TRBJ1-6): GAGVSQTPSNKVTEKGKYVELRCDPISGHTALYWYRQSLGQGPEFLIYFQGTGAADDSGLPNDRFFAVRPEGSVSTLKIQRTERGDSAVYLCASSLQTGLGSPLHFGNGTRLTVT.

CDR3 sequence reads: CASSPRLAGAYEQYF. CDR3 bases: TGTGCCAGCAGCCCTAGGCTAGCGGGGGCCTACGAGCAGTACTTC. This chain joins TRBV7-9 and TRBJ2-7; TRBD2 aligns across 10 bases. Germline-derived CDR1 and CDR2 are SEHNR and FQNEAQ (reference sequence). V lost 5 bases to trimming and J lost 2 bases; unmatched junction nucleotides: 6. This CDR3 spans 15 amino acids.

The gene calls are TRBV6-5 and TRBJ1-1; no clear D. V was pared by 1 base and J by 4 bases, with 10 bases between. This CDR3 spans 14 amino acids. Germline assignment: CDR1 MNHEY and CDR2 SVGAGI. CDR3 DNA: TGTGCCAGCAGTTACTGGGGTAGCGCCACTGAAGCTTTCTTT. It encodes CASSYWGSATEAFF.

This rearrangement joins TRBV9 to TRBJ2-3; D is uncertain. Germline-derived CDR1 and CDR2 are SGDLS and YYNGEE. This CDR3 is 14 amino acids long. V was cut by 3 bases and J by 4 bases, with 12 bases left in between. The CDR3 loop reads CASSDRILPDTQYF. The CDR3 DNA reads TGTGCCAGCAGCGATAGGATCTTACCAGATACGCAGTATTTT.

The rearrangement links TRBV18 to TRBJ2-7, with TRBD1 as a possible D gene (5 bases). V lost 3 bases and J 2 bases, leaving 8 bases between the germline ends. Germline CDR1 reads KGHSH; CDR2 reads LQKENI. CDR3 length: 13 amino acids. DNA for the CDR3: TGTGCCAGCTCACCGACAGCTACCTACGAGCAGTACTTC. It codes for CASSPTATYEQYF.

CDR3 protein: CASSQLGSNPYEQYF. CDR3 nucleotide sequence: TGTGCCAGCAGTCAACTCGGGAGTAACCCCTACGAGCAGTACTTC. V gene TRBV27 combines with J gene TRBJ2-7; tentative D call: TRBD2 (6 bases). CDR3 length: 15 amino acids. Germline lookup yields CDR1 MNHEY and CDR2 SMNVEV (reference sequence). Trimming took off 5 bases at V and 2 bases at J, with 16 bases between the two ends.

This clone occurred a few times. This sequence joins TRBV30 and TRBJ1-1, with D possibly TRBD1 on 5 matching bases. The CDR3 runs 16 residues. Trimming left V 0 bases short and J 6 bases short, with 20 bases between. Germline-derived CDR1 and CDR2 are GTSNPN and SVGIG (reference sequence). Written as DNA, the CDR3 is TGTGCCTGGAGTGTCCGAACCCTACCGGGACTCGCTGAAGCTTTCTTT. As protein: CAWSVRTLPGLAEAFF.

This clone has a single count. The chain combines TRBV5-2 with TRBJ1-2; the table assigns TRBD1, which was not confirmed against the DNA. TRBV5-2 is a recognized pseudogene. The CDR3 spans 16 residues. The CDR3 here is CASSQEMTAGLYGYTF. CDR3 sequence (DNA): TGCGCCAGCAGCCAAGAGATGACAGCCGGCCTCTATGGCTACACCTTC.

The chain has TRBV7-9 and TRBJ2-3; TRBD1 agrees at 8 bases. Germline V gene sequence: CDR1 SEHNR, CDR2 FQNEAQ (reference sequence). Trimming removed 4 bases from V and 11 bases from J; junction bases left unmatched: 2. This CDR3 comprises 11 residues. CDR3: CASSSGTGQYF. CDR3 DNA: TGTGCCAGCAGCTCCGGGACAGGGCAGTATTTT.